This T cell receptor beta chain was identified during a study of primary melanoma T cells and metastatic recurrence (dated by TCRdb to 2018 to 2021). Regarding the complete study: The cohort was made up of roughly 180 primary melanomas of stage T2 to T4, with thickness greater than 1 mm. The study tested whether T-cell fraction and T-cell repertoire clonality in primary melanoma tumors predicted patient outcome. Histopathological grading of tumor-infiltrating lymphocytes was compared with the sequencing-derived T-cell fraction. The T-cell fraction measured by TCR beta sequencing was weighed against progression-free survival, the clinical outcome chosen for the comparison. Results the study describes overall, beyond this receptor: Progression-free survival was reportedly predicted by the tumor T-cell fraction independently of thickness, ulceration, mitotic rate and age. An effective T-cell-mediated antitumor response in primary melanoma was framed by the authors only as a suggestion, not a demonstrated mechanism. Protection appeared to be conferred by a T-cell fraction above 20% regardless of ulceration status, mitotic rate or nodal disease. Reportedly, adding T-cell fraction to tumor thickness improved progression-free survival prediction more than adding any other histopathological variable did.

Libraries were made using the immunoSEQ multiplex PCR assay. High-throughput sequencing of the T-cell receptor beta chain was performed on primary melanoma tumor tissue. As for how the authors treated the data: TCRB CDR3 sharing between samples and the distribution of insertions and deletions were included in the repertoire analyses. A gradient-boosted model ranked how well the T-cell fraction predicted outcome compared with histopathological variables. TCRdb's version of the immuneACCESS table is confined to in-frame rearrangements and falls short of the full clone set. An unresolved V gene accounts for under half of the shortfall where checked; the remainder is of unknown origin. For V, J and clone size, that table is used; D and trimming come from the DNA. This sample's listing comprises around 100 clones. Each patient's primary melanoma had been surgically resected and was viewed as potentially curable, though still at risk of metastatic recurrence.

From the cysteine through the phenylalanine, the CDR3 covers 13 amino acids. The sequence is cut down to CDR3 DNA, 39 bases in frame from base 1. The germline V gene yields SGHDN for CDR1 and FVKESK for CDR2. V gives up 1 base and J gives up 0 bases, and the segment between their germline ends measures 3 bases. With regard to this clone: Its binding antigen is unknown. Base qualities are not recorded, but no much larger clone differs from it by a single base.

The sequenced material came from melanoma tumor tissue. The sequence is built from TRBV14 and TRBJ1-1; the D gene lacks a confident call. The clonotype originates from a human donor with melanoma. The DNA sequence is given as TGTGCCAGCAGCCAAGCGTTGAACACTGAAGCTTTCTTT. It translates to CASSQALNTEAFF.